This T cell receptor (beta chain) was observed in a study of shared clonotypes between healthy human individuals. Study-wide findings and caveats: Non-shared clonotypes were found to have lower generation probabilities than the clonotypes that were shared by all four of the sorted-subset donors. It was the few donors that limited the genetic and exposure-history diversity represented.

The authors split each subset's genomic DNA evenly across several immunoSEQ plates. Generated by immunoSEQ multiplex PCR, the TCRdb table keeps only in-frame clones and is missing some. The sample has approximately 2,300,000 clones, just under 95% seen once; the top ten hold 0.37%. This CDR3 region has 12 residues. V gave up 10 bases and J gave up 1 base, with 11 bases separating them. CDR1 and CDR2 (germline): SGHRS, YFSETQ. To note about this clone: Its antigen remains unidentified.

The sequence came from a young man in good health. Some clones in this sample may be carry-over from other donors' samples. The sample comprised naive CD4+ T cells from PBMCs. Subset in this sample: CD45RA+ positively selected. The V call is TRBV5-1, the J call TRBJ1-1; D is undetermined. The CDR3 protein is CACRAANTEAFF. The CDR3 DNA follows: TGCGCCTGTAGGGCAGCGAACACTGAAGCTTTCTTT.